This entry lists 17 T cell receptor beta chains sequenced from one sample in a study of identical twins. TCRdb analysed the 5' RACE reads with MiXCR anew, one entry per CDR3 protein. Of 1,800,000 or so distinct CDR3 sequences listed, less than 40% are singletons. The source material was cord blood. The receptors shown here come from a newborn girl in good health.

This clonotype was counted many times. The chain links TRBV25-1 to TRBJ1-2; D possibly corresponds to TRBD1 (5 bases). The CDR3 length is 13 residues. Germline CDR1 MGHDK, CDR2 SYGVNS. V lost 6 bases and J 4 bases, leaving 12 bases between the germline ends. The CDR3 bases are TGTGCCAGCAGCCCAGGGATAAGCTATGGCTACACCTTC. Translating gives CASSPGISYGYTF.

This chain joins TRBV11-2 and TRBJ2-7, with TRBD1 identical over 7 bases. The germline V gene encodes CDR1 SGHAT and CDR2 FQNNGV. The CDR3 sequence is 16 residues long. The V segment lost 4 bases and the J segment 7 bases; nucleotides outside the gene matches: 16. CDR3 bases: TGTGCCAGCAGCTCTGTACAGGGGCAATTCTACAATGAGCAGTACTTC. Protein product: CASSSVQGQFYNEQYF.

This clonotype was observed a handful of times. This chain uses TRBV7-2 with TRBJ1-1; possibly TRBD1 for D (6 bases). The germline V gene has CDR1 SGHTA and CDR2 FQGNSA. Trimming took 5 bases from V and 1 from J, leaving 11 bases between them. The CDR3 is 14 residues long. CDR3 DNA: TGTGCCAGCAGCGCAGGGGCAACGAACACTGAAGCTTTCTTT. Translation gives CASSAGATNTEAFF.

This clonotype was counted between two and nine times. The chain links TRBV27 to TRBJ2-1, with D possibly TRBD2 on 7 matching bases. CDR1 and CDR2 (germline): MNHEY, SMNVEV (reference sequence). The CDR3 runs to 16 residues. V was pared by 6 bases and J by 6 bases, with 21 bases between. The CDR3 region is CASRERWGGLINEQFF. CDR3 DNA: TGTGCCAGCAGGGAAAGGTGGGGGGGGCTTATCAATGAGCAGTTCTTC.

This clonotype was detected a few times. V and J are TRBV20-1 and TRBJ2-7, with 7 bases fitting TRBD2. The CDR3 is made up of 13 amino acids. CDR1 and CDR2 from the germline V gene are DFQATT and SNEGSKA (reference sequence). The trim removed 5 bases at V and 0 bases at J, leaving 4 bases unmatched. DNA for the CDR3: TGCAGTGCTGAAGGGACTAACTCCTACGAGCAGTACTTC. Translating it yields CSAEGTNSYEQYF.

The CDR3 coding sequence is TGTGCCAGCAGCGCAACCCCGGGACTAGGATACAATGAGCAGTTCTTC. Its translation is CASSATPGLGYNEQFF. J is TRBJ2-1 and V is TRBV9; 8 positions match TRBD2. CDR3 length: 16 residues. Looked up from germline, CDR1 is SGDLS and CDR2 is YYNGEE. With 3 bases clipped from V and 4 bases from J, the junction kept 9 bases outside the gene matches. Using reference TRBV9 and TRBJ2-1 for the parts outside the CDR3, the full variable domain is DSGVTQTPKHLITATGQRVTLRCSPRSGDLSVYWYQQSLDQGLQFLIQYYNGEERAKGNILERFSAQQFPDLHSELNLSSLELGDSALYFCASSATPGLGYNEQFFGPGTRLTVL.

This clonotype was found a few times. The rearrangement uses TRBV7-9 and TRBJ1-1, with D unclear. Germline assignment: CDR1 SEHNR and CDR2 FQNEAQ (reference sequence). This CDR3 contains 12 residues. V lost 4 bases, J lost 7 bases, and 10 bases lay in between. CDR3 sequence reads: CASSSRTVEAFF. CDR3 nucleotides: TGTGCCAGCAGCTCGAGGACGGTTGAAGCTTTCTTT.

A few counts support this clonotype. This sequence joins TRBV12-3 or TRBV12-4 and TRBJ2-7, with D perhaps being TRBD1 or TRBD2 (5 bases each). V was cut by 4 bases and J by 4 bases, with 14 bases left in between. The CDR3 extends over 14 amino acids. CDR3 DNA: TGTGCCAGCAGTTCGGGACCCCCTTCGTACGAGCAGTACTTC. Protein: CASSSGPPSYEQYF.

The V call is TRBV5-1, the J call TRBJ1-4; 9 bases agree with TRBD1. The CDR3 is 15 residues long. The junction had 8 bases not matched to a gene; V was cut back by 4 bases and J by 7 bases. Germline V lookup: CDR1 SGHRS, CDR2 YFSETQ. CDR3 protein: CASSLNPGQGEKLFF. As DNA, the CDR3 is TGCGCCAGCAGCCTAAATCCGGGACAGGGTGAAAAACTGTTTTTT. The full variable domain, completed using reference TRBV5-1 and TRBJ1-4, is KAGVTQTPRYLIKTRGQQVTLSCSPISGHRSVSWYQQTPGQGLQFLFEYFSETQRNKGNFPGRFSGRQFSNSRSEMNVSTLELGDSALYLCASSLNPGQGEKLFFGSGTQLSVL.

This clonotype was counted only a few times. This sequence joins TRBV28 and TRBJ2-7; the match to TRBD2 covers 8 bases. This CDR3 region has 19 residues. The germline gives CDR1 MDHEN, CDR2 SYDVKM. V lost 5 bases to trimming and J lost 0 bases; unmatched junction nucleotides: 18. The CDR3 DNA sequence: TGTGCCAGCAGTCCCCGACTAGCGCGAGGCAGAGGAAGCTCCTACGAGCAGTACTTC. It yields the protein CASSPRLARGRGSSYEQYF. The variable domain in full, completed from reference TRBV28 and TRBJ2-7, reads DVKVTQSSRYLVKRTGEKVFLECVQDMDHENMFWYRQDPGLGLRLIYFSYDVKMKEKGDIPEGYSVSREKKERFSLILESASTNQTSMYLCASSPRLARGRGSSYEQYFGPGTRLTVT.

In its sample, this clonotype was seen a few times. The chain joins TRBV20-1 to TRBJ1-6; 7 bases agree with TRBD1. The J segment lost 7 bases and the V segment lost 4 bases, leaving 1 base of the junction unmatched. The length of the CDR3 is 12 residues. The germline V gene encodes CDR1 DFQATT and CDR2 SNEGSKA (reference sequence). This chain's CDR3 is CSATDRNSPLHF. The CDR3 DNA sequence: TGCAGTGCTACGGACAGGAATTCACCCCTCCACTTT.

This clonotype was counted a few times. The rearrangement joins TRBV5-1 to TRBJ2-7; TRBD2 agrees at 10 bases. CDR1 is SGHRS and CDR2 is YFSETQ in the germline V gene. Trimming removed 3 bases from V and 0 bases from J; junction bases left unmatched: 6. The CDR3 length is 16 residues. The DNA of the CDR3 is TGCGCCAGCAGCTCTACGGGACTAGCGTCCTCCTACGAGCAGTACTTC. It translates to CASSSTGLASSYEQYF.

This chain connects TRBV9 to TRBJ2-3, with D perhaps TRBD1 (6 bases). The CDR3 loop spans 14 amino acids. The V gene's germline CDR1 is SGDLS and CDR2 YYNGEE. V dropped 0 bases and J dropped 6 bases, with 11 bases sitting between them. CDR3 loop: CASSVDRVWDTQYF. In nucleotides, the CDR3 is TGTGCCAGCAGCGTAGACAGGGTGTGGGATACGCAGTATTTT. The entire variable domain, with the rest obtained from reference TRBV9 and TRBJ2-3, is as follows: DSGVTQTPKHLITATGQRVTLRCSPRSGDLSVYWYQQSLDQGLQFLIQYYNGEERAKGNILERFSAQQFPDLHSELNLSSLELGDSALYFCASSVDRVWDTQYFGPGTRLTVL.

Concerning this clonotype: The CDR3 does not end in the conserved phenylalanine or tryptophan, so this is likely a read error. CDR3 nucleotide sequence: TGTGCCAGCAGCGTGACTAGTGCAGTACTAGAGCAGTACTCC. It encodes CASSVTSAVLEQYS. This chain connects TRBV28 to TRBJ2-4; D might be TRBD2 (6 bases). The CDR3 consists of 14 residues. V lost 6 bases to trimming and J lost 13 bases, with 22 bases between them. Germline loops: CDR1 MDHEN, CDR2 SYDVKM.

Turning to this clonotype: This sequence may be a read error, since a much larger clone differs from it by one base. The chain recombines TRBV29-1 with TRBJ2-5; D may be TRBD2 (7 bases). The J call could be wrong; TRBJ2-1 is a better fit for the DNA end. Germline V CDR1 and CDR2: SQVTM, ANQGSEA. The CDR3 totals 15 residues. The DNA for the CDR3 is TGCAGCGTTGAAAGGGAGGGACACTTACAAGAGACCCAGTTCTTC. It is translated as CSVEREGHLQETQFF.

This chain's CDR3 is CASSIGPGITIAKNIQYF. CDR3 nucleotide sequence: TGTGCCAGTAGTATAGGCCCAGGGATCACCATAGCCAAAAACATTCAGTACTTC. The genes are TRBV19 and TRBJ2-4; a weak D match, TRBD1 (5 bases). The germline CDR1 and CDR2 sequences are LNHDA and SQIVND (reference sequence). V was trimmed by 1 base and J by 0 bases, leaving 16 bases between them. The CDR3 length is 18 residues.

The chain uses TRBV4-2 and TRBJ2-3; weak D call: TRBD2 (5 bases). Germline loops: CDR1 LGHNA, CDR2 YNFKEQ. This CDR3 comprises 14 residues. V lost 0 bases and J lost 9, with 13 bases in between. CDR3 bases: TGTGCCAGCAGCCAAGAGCGCCTCCGAGGGACGCAGTATTTT. Translation: CASSQERLRGTQYF.